The T cell receptor beta chain described here comes from a study of shared clonotypes between healthy human individuals. Findings of the study overall: Lower generation probabilities were found for non-shared clonotypes than for those shared by all four donors.

This CDR3 has 16 residues. Germline loops: CDR1 MNHEY, CDR2 SMNVEV (reference sequence). Naive CD8 cells comprised CD45RO-negative, CCR7-positively selected cells, excluding terminally differentiated effector memory CD45RA+ cells. The donors were all Caucasian adults (living in Nashville, Tennessee). On this clone: Its antigen is undetermined. Germline and junction disagree at one end, which may indicate a read error.

Deep-level running was used for the assay. Some 28,000 T cell genomes (around 200 ng DNA) went into each sorted-subset replicate. The table came from immunoSEQ multiplex PCR; TCRdb's copy has only in-frame clones and leaves some out. The data hold more than 2 million clones, with about 95% observed a single time. The TCR comes from a man aged 18 to 30 in good health. Sequenced sample: naive CD8+ T cells sorted from blood. The chain is built from TRBV27 and TRBJ2-3; 8 bases fit TRBD1. CDR3 amino acids: CASSLWGPGGTDTQYF. The CDR3 DNA reads as TGTGCCAGCAGTTTATGGGGGCCAGGGGGCACCGATACGCAGTATTTT.